A single sample gave rise to the 21 T cell receptor beta chains below, sequenced in a study of blood T cell repertoires in COVID-19. Libraries were prepared by immunoSEQ multiplex PCR; TCRdb keeps only in-frame clonotypes and omits some of them. The sample records a few hundred thousand clones, approximately 91% being singletons. The sequenced sample was peripheral blood. These receptors were collected from a person aged 18 to 30 with COVID-19, enrolled during active disease.

The CDR3 is CASSLGPVEQFF. CDR3 sequence (DNA): TGCGCCAGCAGCTTGGGCCCGGTGGAGCAGTTCTTC. This chain uses TRBV5-1 with TRBJ2-1; D is unclear. Germline V CDR1 and CDR2: SGHRS, YFSETQ. The CDR3 length is 12 residues. Trimming removed 0 bases from V and 10 bases from J, with 8 bases in between.

The chain recombines TRBV7-9 with TRBJ2-3, with 7 positions matching TRBD1. V gave up 5 bases and J gave up 3 bases; unmatched junction bases: 8. Germline CDR1 reads SEHNR; CDR2 reads FQNEAQ (reference sequence). The CDR3 runs to 15 residues. Here the CDR3 reads CASSKAGTETDTQYF. The CDR3 nucleotides read TGTGCCAGCAGCAAAGCCGGGACAGAAACAGATACGCAGTATTTT.

This chain uses TRBV19 with TRBJ2-4; 9 nucleotides agree with TRBD1. The trim removed 4 bases at V and 6 bases at J, leaving 7 bases unmatched. Germline-derived CDR1 and CDR2 are LNHDA and SQIVND (reference sequence). This CDR3 is 15 amino acids long. CDR3 in DNA: TGTGCCAGTAGTACCGGGACAGGGAACGGAAACATTCAGTACTTC. It specifies CASSTGTGNGNIQYF.

The chain recombines TRBV29-1 with TRBJ2-5; D gene ambiguous. V lost 3 bases and J lost 7, with 12 bases in between. The germline CDR1 and CDR2 sequences are SQVTM and ANQGSEA. The CDR3 runs 12 residues. The CDR3: CSVEQSAATQYF. The CDR3 DNA is TGCAGCGTTGAGCAGTCTGCGGCGACCCAGTACTTC. Variable domain in full (rest from reference TRBV29-1 and TRBJ2-5): SAVISQKPSRDICQRGTSLTIQCQVDSQVTMMFWYRQQPGQSLTLIATANQGSEATYESGFVIDKFPISRPNLTFSTLTVSNMSPEDSSIYLCSVEQSAATQYFGPGTRLLVL.

The chain joins TRBV6-6 to TRBJ1-1; 8 nucleotides agree with TRBD1. The CDR3 has 17 residues. Germline V CDR1 and CDR2: MNHNY, SVGAGI (reference sequence). The junction had 13 bases not matched to a gene; V was cut back by 5 bases and J by 2 bases. In nucleotides, the CDR3 is TGTGCCAGCAGTCATAGACTTACAGGGGGAAGAAACACTGAAGCTTTCTTT. It yields the protein CASSHRLTGGRNTEAFF.

DNA of the CDR3: TGTGCCAGTAGTCCCCGAGGGGGACTAGGGTCTCGGAATGAGCAGTTCTTC. Translating it yields CASSPRGGLGSRNEQFF. V is TRBV19 and J is TRBJ2-1; 8 positions agree with TRBD2. Germline assignment: CDR1 LNHDA and CDR2 SQIVND (reference sequence). Germline trimming cut 5 bases from V and 7 bases from J; bases unmatched to any gene: 16. The CDR3 totals 17 residues.

The chain joins TRBV29-1 to TRBJ2-7, with D maybe TRBD1 (5 bases). This CDR3 region has 11 residues. Per germline, CDR1 SQVTM and CDR2 ANQGSEA. Trimming removed 6 bases from V and 5 bases from J, with 11 bases in between. The CDR3 region has the DNA TGCAGCGTCCAGGGTAGCCACGAGCAGTACTTC. Protein: CSVQGSHEQYF.

V is TRBV11-2 and J is TRBJ1-2, with D uncertain. This CDR3 is built from 13 residues. V was shortened by 6 bases and J by 2 bases, with 10 bases between the two germline ends. From germline, CDR1 is SGHAT and CDR2 FQNNGV. CDR3 protein: CASSGRTNYGYTF. The CDR3 bases are TGTGCCAGCAGTGGGAGAACAAACTATGGCTACACCTTC.

This chain uses TRBV5-6 with TRBJ2-7; D gene unclear. The CDR3 spans 11 residues. Per germline, CDR1 SGHDT and CDR2 YYEEEE. Trimming shortened V by 4 bases and J by 4 bases, and 6 bases separated the two germline ends. The CDR3 is CASSRDYEQYF. For the CDR3, the DNA is TGTGCCAGCAGCCGAGATTACGAGCAGTACTTC.

The V and J genes are TRBV27 and TRBJ1-1; a possible D gene is TRBD1 (6 bases). CDR3 length equals 13 residues. The V gene lost 6 bases and the J gene lost 1 base, with 9 bases spanning the gap. From germline, CDR1 is MNHEY and CDR2 SMNVEV (reference sequence). CDR3 nucleotide sequence: TGTGCCAGCAGGGAGACAGGGAACACTGAAGCTTTCTTT. It specifies CASRETGNTEAFF.

The chain uses TRBV7-3 and TRBJ2-1; 10 bases agree with TRBD1. After removal of 6 bases from V and 8 bases from J, the junction contained 10 bases not matched to a gene. Germline CDR1 and CDR2: SGHTA and FQGTGA. This CDR3 has 15 residues. The CDR3 DNA reads TGTGCCAGCAGGCAAATGACAGGGGGCGCCTATGAGCAGTTCTTC. It translates to CASRQMTGGAYEQFF.

The chain is built from TRBV3-1 (or the pseudogene TRBV3-2) and TRBJ1-5; the D is unclear. CDR1 is LGHDT and CDR2 is YNNKEL in the germline V gene (reference sequence). Deletions cut 1 base from V and 8 bases from J, with 9 bases between. The CDR3 totals 13 residues. Written as DNA, the CDR3 is TGTGCCAGCAGCCAAGTCTATGATGAGCCCCAGCATTTT. Translating gives CASSQVYDEPQHF.

V is TRBV18 and J is TRBJ2-5; TRBD1 agrees at 8 bases. The CDR3 totals 13 residues. J was trimmed by 3 bases and V by 6 bases; bases with no gene match: 3. CDR1 is KGHSH and CDR2 is LQKENI in the germline V gene. The CDR3 DNA sequence: TGTGCCAGCTCTCAGGACAGGGAAGAGACCCAGTACTTC. Its translation is CASSQDREETQYF.

V is TRBV2 and J is TRBJ2-3; 7 bases are shared with TRBD1. V was pared by 7 bases and J by 0 bases, with 4 bases of the junction left unmatched. The length of the CDR3 is 14 residues. Germline V gives CDR1 SNHLY, CDR2 FYNNEI. CDR3 in DNA: TGTGCCAGCATCCGGGACAGAAGCACAGATACGCAGTATTTT. It codes for CASIRDRSTDTQYF.

The chain carries TRBV10-3 and TRBJ1-3; unclear D gene. V shed 6 bases and J shed 0 bases, with 12 bases lying between them. The CDR3 length is 15 residues. Germline V gives CDR1 ENHRY, CDR2 SYGVKD. The CDR3 region is CAIRFDTVSGNTIYF. The CDR3 nucleotides are TGTGCCATCAGGTTTGATACAGTCTCTGGAAACACCATATATTTT.

The CDR3 DNA follows: TGTGCCATCAGTCCACAGGAGAGCTCTGGAAACACCATATATTTT. It specifies CAISPQESSGNTIYF. V usage is TRBV10-3 and J usage is TRBJ1-3, with D perhaps TRBD1 (5 bases). CDR3 size: 15 residues. Germline V gene lookup returns CDR1 ENHRY and CDR2 SYGVKD. Trimming shortened V by 5 bases and J by 0 bases, and 11 bases separated the two germline ends.

The chain is built from TRBV6-5 and TRBJ2-3; no clear D. Germline assignment: CDR1 MNHEY and CDR2 SVGAGI. This CDR3 has 11 residues. V lost 5 bases and J lost 6, with 6 bases in between. The CDR3 DNA follows: TGTGCCAGCAGTACATGGGATACGCAGTATTTT. Its protein is CASSTWDTQYF.

This chain connects TRBV27 to TRBJ1-4; D is possibly TRBD1 (6 bases). Germline V gene lookup returns CDR1 MNHEY and CDR2 SMNVEV (reference sequence). There are 15 residues in the CDR3. V was clipped by 7 bases and J by 6 bases, with 18 bases between them. The CDR3 DNA sequence: TGTGCCAGCAAATCTCTGGGGGCGGGAGATGAAAAACTGTTTTTT. Its translation is CASKSLGAGDEKLFF.

V is TRBV24-1 and J is TRBJ2-1; weak D call: TRBD1 (6 bases). Per the germline V gene, CDR1 is KGHDR and CDR2 is SFDVKD. The ends were cut back, 3 bases at V and 4 bases at J, with 15 bases in the middle. The CDR3 has 16 amino acids. The CDR3, as DNA: TGTGCCACCAGTGATCGGACAGTACTGGGGTACAATGAGCAGTTCTTC. Translating gives CATSDRTVLGYNEQFF.

The chain carries TRBV6-5 and TRBJ1-2; D call uncertain. The V end lost 7 bases, the J end lost 0 bases, and 6 bases lay between the germline ends. CDR1 and CDR2 (germline): MNHEY, SVGAGI. CDR3 size: 12 residues. Here the CDR3 DNA reads TGTGCCAGCACTCTAGCTAACTATGGCTACACCTTC. Translation gives CASTLANYGYTF.

The chain recombines TRBV7-9 with TRBJ2-7; no reliable D call. V was clipped by 4 bases and J by 6 bases, with 16 bases between them. From germline, CDR1 is SEHNR and CDR2 FQNEAQ (reference sequence). The CDR3 is 14 residues long. The CDR3 protein is CASSSPVGPSEQYF. In nucleotides, the CDR3 is TGTGCCAGCAGCTCCCCAGTCGGTCCTAGCGAGCAGTACTTC.